Included here is one T cell receptor (beta chain) sequence, with context. The sample comes from a study of blood T cell repertoires in COVID-19. Whole-study context: Sites across the United States, Italy and Spain contributed samples from acute and convalescent COVID-19. The cDNA or gDNA used as material had been derived from T cells, B-cell-depleted T cells, or PBMCs.

As handled by the study authors: Estimation of nucleated cell counts relied on the amplification of reference gene primers. Method: immunoSEQ multiplex PCR; TCRdb's copy keeps in-frame clones and lacks some. V and J calls and clone size are given by that table; D and trimming were obtained from the DNA. The sample lists fewer than 50,000 clones, 70% to 90% occurring once. CDR3 length equals 15 residues. The germline V gene encodes CDR1 KGHSH and CDR2 LQKENI. Unmatched junction bases numbered 7, after V lost 6 bases and J lost 5 bases. The Seattle patients joined while their infection was active and were tracked longitudinally afterward.

The source material was peripheral blood. The chain joins TRBV18 to TRBJ1-6; 7 positions match TRBD1. The receptor was derived from a man in his fifties or sixties with COVID-19, enrolled during active disease. The CDR3 is CASSPGTANNSPLHF. The DNA of the CDR3 is TGTGCCAGCTCCCCGGGGACAGCTAATAATTCACCCCTCCACTTT.